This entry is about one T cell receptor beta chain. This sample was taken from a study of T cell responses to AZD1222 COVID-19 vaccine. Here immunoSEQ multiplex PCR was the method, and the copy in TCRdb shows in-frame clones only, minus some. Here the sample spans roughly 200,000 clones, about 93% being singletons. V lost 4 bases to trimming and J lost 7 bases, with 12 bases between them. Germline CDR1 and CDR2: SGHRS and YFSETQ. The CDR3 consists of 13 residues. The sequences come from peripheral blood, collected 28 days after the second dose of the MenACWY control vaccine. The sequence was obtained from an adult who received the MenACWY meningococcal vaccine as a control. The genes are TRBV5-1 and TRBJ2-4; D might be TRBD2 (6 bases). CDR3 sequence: CASSPAGRNIQYF. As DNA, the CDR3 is TGCGCCAGCAGCCCTGCGGGGAGGAACATTCAGTACTTC.